What follows are 10 T cell receptor beta chains derived from one specimen sequenced in a study of blood T cells in healthy people across ages. The use of a sample-barcoded 5' primer and a J-beta primer mix characterized a second PCR of about 6 to 12 cycles. MiXCR, applied by TCRdb to the 5' RACE reads, yields one record per CDR3 protein. This table has fewer than 1,000,000 distinct CDR3 sequences, about 42% appearing once. Sequences were obtained from blood. The source of these receptors is a man older than 75 in good health.

Only one count was recorded for this clonotype. A much larger clone is a single base away; this may be a read error. The chain combines TRBV12-3 or TRBV12-4 with TRBJ1-1, with TRBD1 matching over 7 bases. The CDR3 is 19 amino acids. The V gene end was trimmed by 5 bases and the J gene end by 0 bases; junction bases not matched to a gene: 18. CDR3 sequence: CASSHNFGQVTPMNTEAFF. The CDR3 DNA follows: TGTGCCAGCAGTCACAATTTCGGACAGGTTACCCCGATGAACACTGAAGCTTTCTTT.

V and J are TRBV20-1 and TRBJ2-7; 9 nucleotides match TRBD2. The V gene end was trimmed by 2 bases and the J gene end by 2 bases; junction bases not matched to a gene: 4. Germline CDR1 DFQATT, CDR2 SNEGSKA (reference sequence). This CDR3 has 14 residues. CDR3: CSARLAGLTYEQYF. CDR3 nucleotide sequence: TGCAGTGCTAGACTAGCGGGGTTAACCTACGAGCAGTACTTC.

The rearrangement joins TRBV7-3 to TRBJ2-3, with D unclear. The length of the CDR3 is 14 residues. Between the trimmed V and J ends, which lost 5 bases and 6 bases, there was a span of 15 bases. CDR1 SGHTA and CDR2 FQGTGA come from the germline V gene. The CDR3 sequence: CASSLVGLEDTQYF. In DNA, the CDR3 is TGTGCCAGCAGCCTGGTAGGGTTAGAGGATACGCAGTATTTT.

The table lists this clonotype with many counts. This chain links TRBV29-1 with TRBJ2-1, with 9 bases identical to TRBD2. Germline V gene sequence: CDR1 SQVTM, CDR2 ANQGSEA. CDR3 length: 14 amino acids. V lost 5 bases and J lost 7; bases outside the gene matches: 9. The CDR3 DNA reads as TGCAGCGTTACCCCGACTAGCGGAGGGAATGAGCAGTTCTTC. This gives the protein CSVTPTSGGNEQFF.

V gene TRBV7-9 combines with J gene TRBJ2-5; 8 bases are a match to TRBD1. Trimming removed 5 bases from V and 5 bases from J; junction bases left unmatched: 10. The CDR3 is 15 amino acids. CDR1 is SEHNR, CDR2 FQNEAQ, per germline (reference sequence). The chain's CDR3 is CASSKRTGLGETQYF. The CDR3 region has the DNA TGTGCCAGCAGCAAAAGGACAGGGTTGGGCGAGACCCAGTACTTC.

The sample holds a few counts of this clonotype. The chain uses TRBV5-1 and TRBJ2-7; possibly TRBD2 for D (6 bases). The germline V gene has CDR1 SGHRS and CDR2 YFSETQ. Trimming stripped 6 bases from V and 4 bases from J, with 14 bases between. This CDR3 has 13 amino acids. The CDR3 reads CASNPDGGYEQYF. The CDR3 bases are TGCGCCAGCAACCCGGACGGGGGATACGAGCAGTACTTC.

This clonotype has only a few counts. The genes are TRBV6-6 and TRBJ1-6, with 7 bases fitting TRBD1. CDR3 length equals 18 residues. J was trimmed by 7 bases and V by 2 bases; bases with no gene match: 14. Germline V gene data show CDR1 as MNHNY and CDR2 as SVGAGI (reference sequence). CDR3 amino acids: CASSYPHRAGTENSPLHF. The CDR3 DNA reads as TGTGCCAGCAGTTACCCCCATCGGGCCGGGACAGAAAATTCACCCCTCCACTTT.

The chain links TRBV3-1 to TRBJ2-5, with D possibly TRBD2 on 7 matching bases. Germline CDR1 reads LGHDT; CDR2 reads YNNKEL (reference sequence). CDR3 size: 15 residues. Trimming removed 4 bases from V and 2 bases from J, with 14 bases in between. CDR3 in DNA: TGTGCCAGCAGCCCCCGGGGGAGGGGGCAAGAGACCCAGTACTTC. This gives the protein CASSPRGRGQETQYF.

The V gene is TRBV29-1, the J gene TRBJ1-1; no reliable D call. Germline V CDR1 and CDR2: SQVTM, ANQGSEA. The V gene lost 4 bases and the J gene lost 6 bases, with 9 bases spanning the gap. The length of the CDR3 is 11 residues. The CDR3 DNA reads as TGCAGCGTTGGCGTAGCGGCTGAAGCTTTCTTT. This encodes CSVGVAAEAFF.

This clonotype was found many times. The rearrangement links TRBV9 to TRBJ2-1, with 10 bases lining up with TRBD1. CDR3 length equals 16 residues. In germline, CDR1 is SGDLS, CDR2 YYNGEE. V dropped 0 bases and J dropped 7; count of bases not matched to a gene: 7. DNA for the CDR3: TGTGCCAGCAGCGTAGACGGGACAGGGGTTTGGAATGAGCAGTTCTTC. Translating it yields CASSVDGTGVWNEQFF.